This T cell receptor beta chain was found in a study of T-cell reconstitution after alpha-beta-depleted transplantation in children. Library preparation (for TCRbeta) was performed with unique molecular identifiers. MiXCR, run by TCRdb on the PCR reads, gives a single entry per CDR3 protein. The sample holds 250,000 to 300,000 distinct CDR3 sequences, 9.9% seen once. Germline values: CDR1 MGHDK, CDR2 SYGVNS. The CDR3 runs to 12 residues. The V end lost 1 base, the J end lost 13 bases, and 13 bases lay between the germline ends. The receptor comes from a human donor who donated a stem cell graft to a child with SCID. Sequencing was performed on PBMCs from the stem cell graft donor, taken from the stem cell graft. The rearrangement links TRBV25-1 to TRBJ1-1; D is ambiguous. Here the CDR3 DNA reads TGTGCCAGCAGTGAATCTCGCGGTTGGGTTTTCTTT. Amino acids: CASSESRGWVFF.